This note documents a single TCR beta chain sequence. Its cognate antigen is unknown. This sample was taken from a study of cytomegalovirus exposure and HLA in healthy donors. General study findings and limits: Donors were assumed by presence/absence analyses to have roughly uniform sequencing depth. The analysis excluded some indistinguishable V segments, including TRBV6-2 and TRBV6-3.

A multiplex PCR was run with 60 Vbeta primers and 13 Jbeta primers. The protocol was immunoSEQ multiplex PCR, while the TCRdb copy is restricted to in-frame clones and leaves out a portion. The data hold around 150,000 clones, with more than 75% observed a single time. Germline V gene data show CDR1 as SGHAT and CDR2 as FQNNGV. V dropped 6 bases and J dropped 2 bases, with 4 bases sitting between them. This CDR3 is 11 amino acids long. The source is a girl aged 10 to 17 in good health and CMV-seropositive. The V and J genes are TRBV11-2 and TRBJ1-1; D unresolved. The sample comprised PBMCs. The DNA for the CDR3 is TGTGCCAGCAGTTCAAACACTGAAGCTTTCTTT. It codes for CASSSNTEAFF.